The clone carrying this T cell receptor (beta chain) was counted a single time. Its antigen is currently unknown. These data come from a study of resident and recirculating memory T cells in vitiligo. Study summary: Samples were epidermis from two lesional and two nonlesional sites, plus PBMCs.

TCRdb's copy holds only in-frame clones and misses some; the assay was immunoSEQ multiplex PCR. The table lists 72,000 or so clones, about 91% of them singletons. Overall study results and limits: Vitiligo lesions lacked a unique dominant clone, and clonality varied.

This receptor was obtained from a male donor with vitiligo. The sequencing input was blood.

CDR3 bases: TGTGCCTCCCAGCGGGAGGGCACAGATACGCAGTATTTT. Residues: CASQREGTDTQYF. V is TRBV6-6 and J is TRBJ2-3, with 9 bases fitting TRBD2. The CDR3 covers 13 residues. CDR1 is MNHNY, CDR2 SVGAGI, per germline (reference sequence). The J segment lost 1 base and the V segment lost 11 bases, leaving 4 bases of the junction unmatched.